A single sample is the source of the 21 T cell receptor beta chains below, sequenced in a study of regulatory T cells in long-lasting Graves disease. Construction of TCR beta libraries relied on iRepertoire HTBI primers and on Arm-PCR targeting CDR3 regions. TCRdb re-called the multiplex PCR reads through MiXCR, storing one row per CDR3 protein. This sample has around 400,000 distinct CDR3 sequences, with about 25% found just once. The time point was: persistent/refractory GD, antithyroid drugs over 5 years with positive TRAb. Isolated PBMC RNA provided the starting material for the TCR library. Material: peripheral blood mononuclear cells (PBMCs), obtained when the disease was refractory, from a patient treated with antithyroid drugs. These receptor sequences come from a female donor with Graves disease.

The rearrangement links TRBV6-2 or TRBV6-3 to TRBJ2-7; 12 nucleotides align to TRBD2. The CDR3 consists of 15 residues. Trimming took 5 bases from V and 4 from J; bases not matched to a gene: 6. Germline V gene lookup returns CDR1 MNHEY and CDR2 SVGEGT. This chain's CDR3 is CASSLTSGGPYEQYF. CDR3 nucleotide sequence: TGTGCCAGCAGTCTGACTAGCGGGGGCCCTTACGAGCAGTACTTC.

This chain links TRBV28 with TRBJ1-2, with 12 nucleotides matching TRBD1. Germline V gene lookup returns CDR1 MDHEN and CDR2 SYDVKM. V lost 3 bases to trimming and J lost 3 bases; unmatched junction nucleotides: 5. The CDR3 length is 16 residues. CDR3 coding DNA: TGTGCCAGCAGTTTGGGGACAGGGGGCGCATACTATGGCTACACCTTC. Amino acid sequence: CASSLGTGGAYYGYTF.

This clonotype was detected ten times or more. J is TRBJ2-7 and V is TRBV30, with unresolved D. V shed 1 base and J shed 3 bases, with 13 bases lying between them. The CDR3 totals 14 residues. Germline assignment: CDR1 GTSNPN and CDR2 SVGIG (reference sequence). The CDR3 reads CAWSGSDGYYEQYF. The CDR3 nucleotides read TGTGCCTGGAGTGGGTCTGACGGATACTACGAGCAGTACTTC.

The CDR3 loop reads CASSSAQWFETQYF. CDR3 DNA sequence: TGTGCCAGCAGCTCGGCCCAATGGTTCGAGACCCAGTACTTC. The genes are TRBV13 and TRBJ2-5; no reliable D call. Germline CDR1 and CDR2: PRHDT and FYEKMQ (reference sequence). The germline V and J ends were trimmed by 4 bases and 5 bases, with 14 bases remaining between them. This CDR3 comprises 14 residues.

A few counts support this clonotype. This chain joins TRBV19 and TRBJ2-5, with D perhaps TRBD1 or TRBD2 (6 bases each). The length of the CDR3 is 16 residues. Between the trimmed V and J ends, which lost 6 bases and 0 bases, there was a span of 17 bases. CDR1 is LNHDA and CDR2 is SQIVND in the germline V gene (reference sequence). CDR3 bases: TGTGCCAGTAGCCTGGGGGGCGAAACCTACCAAGAGACCCAGTACTTC. It translates to CASSLGGETYQETQYF.

This clonotype was detected many times. This chain connects TRBV28 to TRBJ1-5; unclear D gene. The V end was cut by 7 bases, the J end by 9 bases, with 10 bases between. This CDR3 contains 11 residues. Germline loops: CDR1 MDHEN, CDR2 SYDVKM. In DNA form, the CDR3 reads TGTGCCAGCACGACGCGGGGGCCCCAGCATTTT. Translation gives CASTTRGPQHF.

This clonotype was detected a few times. The chain is built from TRBV7-9 and TRBJ2-5; D not resolved. The CDR3 is 14 amino acids. The V gene lost 0 bases and the J gene lost 1 base, with 6 bases spanning the gap. CDR1 and CDR2 (germline): SEHNR, FQNEAQ (reference sequence). CDR3 DNA: TGTGCCAGCAGCTTAGCAATCACCCAAGAGACCCAGTACTTC. Protein sequence: CASSLAITQETQYF.

This clonotype was seen repeatedly, ten times or more. The chain couples TRBV12-3 or TRBV12-4 to TRBJ1-4; D gene ambiguous. The CDR3 is 15 amino acids. V lost 4 bases and J lost 8, with 17 bases in between. This chain's CDR3 is CASSSLHSASEKLFF. CDR3 nucleotides: TGTGCCAGCAGTTCCTTACACTCGGCCTCGGAAAAACTGTTTTTT.

A few counts support this clonotype. This may come from a read error, since a much larger clone is one base off. V is TRBV2 and J is TRBJ2-4; 9 nucleotides align to TRBD2. J gave up 8 bases and V 4 bases, and 18 bases lay outside the gene matches. The CDR3 extends over 18 amino acids. Looked up from germline, CDR1 is SNHLY and CDR2 is FYNNEI. The CDR3 nucleotides read TGTGCCAGCAGTGGAAGTCGGGCGTCTAGCGGGGCTCGGGACATTCAGTACTTC. It specifies CASSGSRASSGARDIQYF.

This clonotype was observed at least ten times. The V call is TRBV28, the J call TRBJ2-5; TRBD1 might be the D (8 bases). Trimming stripped 6 bases from V and 7 bases from J, with 18 bases between. The CDR3 consists of 14 residues. CDR1 is MDHEN, CDR2 SYDVKM, per germline. Here the CDR3 reads CASRPTGGRGTQYF. The CDR3, as DNA: TGTGCCAGCAGACCCACAGGGGGGAGGGGGACCCAGTACTTC.

This clonotype was seen at least ten times. This chain joins TRBV28 and TRBJ2-7, with D possibly TRBD1 on 5 matching bases. V lost 0 bases and J 5 bases, leaving 8 bases between the germline ends. Germline values: CDR1 MDHEN, CDR2 SYDVKM. CDR3 length equals 13 residues. The CDR3 DNA sequence: TGTGCCAGCAGTTTATGGTCAGGGAACGAGCAGTACTTC. Encoded protein: CASSLWSGNEQYF.

This chain links TRBV19 with TRBJ2-7; TRBD2 agrees at 9 bases. V was clipped by 1 base and J by 5 bases; unmatched bases: 9. The length of the CDR3 is 16 residues. The germline CDR1 and CDR2 sequences are LNHDA and SQIVND (reference sequence). The CDR3 loop reads CASSIGSGSRSNEQYF. The CDR3 bases are TGTGCCAGTAGTATAGGTAGCGGGAGTAGGTCGAACGAGCAGTACTTC.

This rearrangement joins TRBV6-2 or TRBV6-3 to TRBJ2-7; D possibly corresponds to TRBD2 (6 bases). V was clipped by 5 bases and J by 2 bases, with 10 bases between them. CDR3 length equals 13 residues. Germline V gives CDR1 MNHEY, CDR2 SVGEGT. The CDR3 bases are TGTGCCAGCAGTACCGGCGGGACCTACGAGCAGTACTTC. Its protein is CASSTGGTYEQYF.

Many counts were recorded for this clonotype. This sequence joins TRBV7-8 and TRBJ1-1; D unclear. Germline V gene data show CDR1 as SGHVS and CDR2 as FQNEAQ. CDR3 length equals 15 residues. Deletions cut 1 base from V and 1 base from J, with 10 bases between. In DNA, the CDR3 is TGTGCCAGCAGCTTAGATGTCCGGGGGAACACTGAAGCTTTCTTT. This translates into CASSLDVRGNTEAFF.

The chain is built from TRBV5-1 and TRBJ2-4, with D perhaps TRBD2 (6 bases). This CDR3 is built from 16 residues. Germline values: CDR1 SGHRS, CDR2 YFSETQ. V was clipped by 0 bases and J by 1 base, with 11 bases between them. The DNA for the CDR3 is TGCGCCAGCAGCTTGGCCGGGGGAACCGCCAAAAACATTCAGTACTTC. It encodes CASSLAGGTAKNIQYF.

The chain recombines TRBV28 with TRBJ1-5; D not certain. Germline loops: CDR1 MDHEN, CDR2 SYDVKM. The CDR3 spans 15 residues. Trimming took off 6 bases at V and 3 bases at J, with 15 bases between the two ends. The CDR3 DNA sequence: TGTGCCAGCAGGCGGGAAGGCTCCCCCAATCAGCCCCAGCATTTT. Translated: CASRREGSPNQPQHF.

The J gene is TRBJ1-1, the V gene TRBV4-1; D may be TRBD1 (6 bases). Trimming took off 1 base at V and 1 base at J, with 13 bases between the two ends. This CDR3 spans 16 amino acids. Germline CDR1 and CDR2: MGHRA and YSYEKL. The CDR3 loop reads CASSQAEGGSNTEAFF. For the CDR3, the DNA is TGCGCCAGCAGCCAAGCGGAGGGGGGATCGAACACTGAAGCTTTCTTT.

V gene TRBV20-1 combines with J gene TRBJ2-1, with 7 nucleotides matching TRBD1. Losses at the gene ends were 5 bases for V and 0 bases for J; bases not matched to a gene: 4. The germline V gene encodes CDR1 DFQATT and CDR2 SNEGSKA (reference sequence). The CDR3 extends over 14 amino acids. CDR3: CSAWDSSSYNEQFF. The DNA for the CDR3 is TGCAGTGCTTGGGACAGCAGCTCCTACAATGAGCAGTTCTTC.

This clonotype was counted at least ten times. The chain uses TRBV27 and TRBJ1-2; D is perhaps TRBD1 (5 bases). V was cut by 4 bases and J by 5 bases, with 14 bases left in between. The length of the CDR3 is 14 residues. CDR1 MNHEY and CDR2 SMNVEV come from the germline V gene (reference sequence). The CDR3 here is CASSSGTGWYGYTF. The CDR3 DNA sequence: TGTGCCAGCAGTTCCGGGACGGGATGGTATGGCTACACCTTC.

The chain carries TRBV30 and TRBJ2-7; TRBD1 matches 9 bases. Trimming cost V 4 bases and J 5 bases; bases outside gene matches: 6. The CDR3 runs to 13 residues. CDR1 is GTSNPN, CDR2 SVGIG, per germline (reference sequence). Written as DNA, the CDR3 is TGTGCCTGGAATTCGGGACAGGGCGACGAGCAGTACTTC. Translating gives CAWNSGQGDEQYF.

The table lists this clonotype with many counts. This sequence joins TRBV12-3 or TRBV12-4 and TRBJ2-7, with a tentative D call TRBD2 (5 bases). V was shortened by 4 bases and J by 3 bases, with 13 bases between the two germline ends. CDR3 size: 14 residues. The CDR3 sequence: CASSSPDGVYEQYF. CDR3 DNA: TGTGCCAGCAGTTCCCCGGACGGGGTCTACGAGCAGTACTTC.